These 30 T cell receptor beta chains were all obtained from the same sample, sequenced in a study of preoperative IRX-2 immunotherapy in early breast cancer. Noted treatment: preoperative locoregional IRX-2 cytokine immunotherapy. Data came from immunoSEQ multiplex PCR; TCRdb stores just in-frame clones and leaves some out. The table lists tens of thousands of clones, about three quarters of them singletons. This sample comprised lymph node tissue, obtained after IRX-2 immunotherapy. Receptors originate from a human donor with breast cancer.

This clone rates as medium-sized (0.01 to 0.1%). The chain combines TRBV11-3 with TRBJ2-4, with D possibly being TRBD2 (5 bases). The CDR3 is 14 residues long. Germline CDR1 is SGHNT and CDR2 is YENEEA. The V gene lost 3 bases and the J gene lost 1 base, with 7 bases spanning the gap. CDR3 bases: TGTGCCAGCAGCTTGAGGGCGGCCAAAAACATTCAGTACTTC. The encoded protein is CASSLRAAKNIQYF.

CDR3 in amino acids: CASSQVVGAFRLGYTF. The CDR3 bases are TGCGCCAGCAGCCAAGTAGTGGGGGCGTTTAGGCTTGGCTACACCTTC. V gene TRBV4-1 combines with J gene TRBJ1-2; D is perhaps TRBD1 (6 bases). This CDR3 is built from 16 residues. Germline loops: CDR1 MGHRA, CDR2 YSYEKL. The V and J ends lost 1 base and 7 bases respectively, with 19 bases between them.

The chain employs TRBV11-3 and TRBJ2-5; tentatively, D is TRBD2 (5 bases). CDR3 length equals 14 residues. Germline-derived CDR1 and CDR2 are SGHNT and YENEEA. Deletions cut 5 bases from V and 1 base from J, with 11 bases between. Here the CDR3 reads CASSASPFQETQYF. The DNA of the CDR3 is TGTGCCAGCAGCGCTAGCCCCTTCCAAGAGACCCAGTACTTC. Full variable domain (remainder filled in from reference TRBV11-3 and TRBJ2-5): EAGVVQSPRYKIIEKKQPVAFWCNPISGHNTLYWYLQNLGQGPELLIRYENEEAVDDSQLPKDRFSAERLKGVDSTLKIQPAELGDSAVYLCASSASPFQETQYFGPGTRLLVL.

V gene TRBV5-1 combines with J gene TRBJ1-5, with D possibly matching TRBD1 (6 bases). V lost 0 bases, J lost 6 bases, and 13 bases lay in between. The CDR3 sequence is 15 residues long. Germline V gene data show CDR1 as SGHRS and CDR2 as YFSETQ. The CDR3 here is CASSLEGGAGQPQHF. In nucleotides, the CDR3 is TGCGCCAGCAGCTTGGAGGGGGGCGCGGGTCAGCCCCAGCATTTT.

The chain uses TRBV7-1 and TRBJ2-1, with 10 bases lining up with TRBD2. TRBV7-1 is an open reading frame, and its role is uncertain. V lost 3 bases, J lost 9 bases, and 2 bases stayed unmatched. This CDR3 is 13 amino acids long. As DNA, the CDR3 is TGTGCCAGCAGCTCCGGACTAGCGGCTGAGCAGTTCTTC. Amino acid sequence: CASSSGLAAEQFF.

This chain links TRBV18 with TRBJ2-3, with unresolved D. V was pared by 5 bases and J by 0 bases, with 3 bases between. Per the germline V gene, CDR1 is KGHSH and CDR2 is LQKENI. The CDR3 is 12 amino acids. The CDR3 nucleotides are TGTGCCAGCTCAACTAGCACAGATACGCAGTATTTT. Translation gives CASSTSTDTQYF.

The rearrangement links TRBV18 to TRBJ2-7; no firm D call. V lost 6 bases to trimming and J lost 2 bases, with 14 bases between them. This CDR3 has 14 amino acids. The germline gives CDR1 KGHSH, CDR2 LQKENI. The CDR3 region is CASSSDLNAYEQYF. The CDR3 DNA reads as TGTGCCAGCTCTTCCGACCTAAACGCCTACGAGCAGTACTTC.

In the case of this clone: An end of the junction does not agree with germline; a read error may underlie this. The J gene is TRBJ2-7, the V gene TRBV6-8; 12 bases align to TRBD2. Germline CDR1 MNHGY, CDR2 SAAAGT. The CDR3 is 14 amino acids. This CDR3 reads CAISLTSGGYEQYF. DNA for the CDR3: TGTGCCATCAGTCTGACTAGCGGGGGATACGAGCAGTACTTC.

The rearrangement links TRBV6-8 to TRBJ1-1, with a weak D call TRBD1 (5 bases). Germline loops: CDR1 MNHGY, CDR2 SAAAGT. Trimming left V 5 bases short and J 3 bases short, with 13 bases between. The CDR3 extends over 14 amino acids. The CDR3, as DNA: TGTGCCAGCAGTCGAGGGGATTACGACACTGAAGCTTTCTTT. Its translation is CASSRGDYDTEAFF.

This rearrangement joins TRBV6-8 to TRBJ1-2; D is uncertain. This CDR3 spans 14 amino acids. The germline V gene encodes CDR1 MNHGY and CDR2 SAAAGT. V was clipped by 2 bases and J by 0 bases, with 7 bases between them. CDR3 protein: CASSYDGANYGYTF. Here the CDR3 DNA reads TGTGCCAGCAGTTACGACGGAGCTAACTATGGCTACACCTTC.

CDR3 nucleotide sequence: TGCGCCAGCAGCTTGGGGGACCTACCAAACACTGAAGCTTTCTTT. It yields the protein CASSLGDLPNTEAFF. J is TRBJ1-1 and V is TRBV5-1, with D possibly matching TRBD1 (5 bases). The CDR3 extends over 15 amino acids. V was cut by 0 bases and J by 2 bases, with 11 bases left in between. Germline V gene lookup returns CDR1 SGHRS and CDR2 YFSETQ.

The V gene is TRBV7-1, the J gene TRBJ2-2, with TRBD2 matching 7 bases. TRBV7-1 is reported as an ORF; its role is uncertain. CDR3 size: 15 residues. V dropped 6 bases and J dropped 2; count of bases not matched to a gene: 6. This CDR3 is CASRWEGRNTGELFF. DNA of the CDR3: TGTGCCAGCAGATGGGAGGGACGAAACACCGGGGAGCTGTTTTTT.

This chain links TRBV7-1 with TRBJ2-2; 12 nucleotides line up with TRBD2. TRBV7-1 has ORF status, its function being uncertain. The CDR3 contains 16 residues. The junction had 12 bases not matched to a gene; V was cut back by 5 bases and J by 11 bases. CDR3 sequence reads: CASSPPPSGRADELFF. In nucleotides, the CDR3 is TGTGCCAGCAGCCCCCCCCCTAGCGGGAGGGCCGATGAGCTGTTTTTT.

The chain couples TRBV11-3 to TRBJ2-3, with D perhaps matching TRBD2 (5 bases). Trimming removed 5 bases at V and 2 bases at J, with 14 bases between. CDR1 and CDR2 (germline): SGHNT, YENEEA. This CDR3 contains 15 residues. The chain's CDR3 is CASSPEVISTDTQYF. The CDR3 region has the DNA TGTGCCAGCAGCCCGGAGGTCATTTCCACAGATACGCAGTATTTT.

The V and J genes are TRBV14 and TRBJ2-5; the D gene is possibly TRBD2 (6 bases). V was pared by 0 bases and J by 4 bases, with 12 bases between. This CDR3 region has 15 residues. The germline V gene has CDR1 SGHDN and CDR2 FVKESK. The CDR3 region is CASSQDTGGRETQYF. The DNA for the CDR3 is TGTGCCAGCAGCCAAGATACTGGAGGGCGAGAGACCCAGTACTTC.

The CDR3 protein is CASSQPGQAIYEQYF. The DNA for the CDR3 is TGCGCCAGCAGCCAACCGGGACAGGCAATCTACGAGCAGTACTTC. The chain combines TRBV4-1 with TRBJ2-7; 8 bases map to TRBD1. Germline CDR1 reads MGHRA; CDR2 reads YSYEKL. The CDR3 is 15 amino acids. The J segment lost 3 bases and the V segment lost 2 bases, leaving 6 bases of the junction unmatched.

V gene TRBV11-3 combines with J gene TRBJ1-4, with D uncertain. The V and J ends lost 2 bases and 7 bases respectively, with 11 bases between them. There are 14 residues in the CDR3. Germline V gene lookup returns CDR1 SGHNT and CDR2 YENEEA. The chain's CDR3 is CASSLKKKGEKLFF. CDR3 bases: TGTGCCAGCAGCTTAAAGAAGAAGGGTGAAAAACTGTTTTTT.

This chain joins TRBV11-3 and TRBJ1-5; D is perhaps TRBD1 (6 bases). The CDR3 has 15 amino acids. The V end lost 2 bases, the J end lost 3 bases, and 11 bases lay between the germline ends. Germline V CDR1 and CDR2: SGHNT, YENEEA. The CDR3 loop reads CASSLQGQSNQPQHF. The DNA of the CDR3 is TGTGCCAGCAGCTTACAAGGACAGTCCAATCAGCCCCAGCATTTT.

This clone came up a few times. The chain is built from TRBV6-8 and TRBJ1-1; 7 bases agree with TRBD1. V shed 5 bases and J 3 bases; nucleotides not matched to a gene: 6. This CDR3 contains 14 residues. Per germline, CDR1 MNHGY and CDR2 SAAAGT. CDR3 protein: CASSTGQTYTEAFF. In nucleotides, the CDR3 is TGTGCCAGCAGTACGGGACAGACCTACACTGAAGCTTTCTTT.

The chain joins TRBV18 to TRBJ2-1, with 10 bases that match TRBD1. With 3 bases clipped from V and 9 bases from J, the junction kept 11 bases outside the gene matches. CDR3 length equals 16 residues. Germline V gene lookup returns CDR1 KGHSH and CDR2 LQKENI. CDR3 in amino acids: CASSPPDRGRLTEQFF. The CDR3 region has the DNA TGTGCCAGCTCACCTCCGGACAGGGGGAGGCTCACTGAGCAGTTCTTC.

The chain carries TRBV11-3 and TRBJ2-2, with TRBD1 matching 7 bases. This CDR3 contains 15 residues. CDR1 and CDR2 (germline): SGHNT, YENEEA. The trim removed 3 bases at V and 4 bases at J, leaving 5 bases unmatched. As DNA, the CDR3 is TGTGCCAGCAGCTTGGGACAGACCCTCACCGGGGAGCTGTTTTTT. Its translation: CASSLGQTLTGELFF. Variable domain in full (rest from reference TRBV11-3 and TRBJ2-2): EAGVVQSPRYKIIEKKQPVAFWCNPISGHNTLYWYLQNLGQGPELLIRYENEEAVDDSQLPKDRFSAERLKGVDSTLKIQPAELGDSAVYLCASSLGQTLTGELFFGEGSRLTVL.

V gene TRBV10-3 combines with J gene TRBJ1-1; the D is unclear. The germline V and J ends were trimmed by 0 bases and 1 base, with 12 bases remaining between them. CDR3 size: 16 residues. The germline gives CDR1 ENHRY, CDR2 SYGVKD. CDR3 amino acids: CAISESSWGANTEAFF. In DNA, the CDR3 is TGTGCCATCAGTGAGTCCAGTTGGGGAGCGAACACTGAAGCTTTCTTT.

CDR3: CSVVRTGLGGELFF. Here the CDR3 DNA reads TGCAGCGTTGTTAGGACAGGGCTAGGCGGGGAGCTGTTTTTT. The chain carries TRBV29-1 and TRBJ2-2, with 8 bases lining up with TRBD1. CDR3 length: 14 residues. The J segment lost 7 bases and the V segment lost 4 bases, leaving 8 bases of the junction unmatched. Germline V CDR1 and CDR2: SQVTM, ANQGSEA.

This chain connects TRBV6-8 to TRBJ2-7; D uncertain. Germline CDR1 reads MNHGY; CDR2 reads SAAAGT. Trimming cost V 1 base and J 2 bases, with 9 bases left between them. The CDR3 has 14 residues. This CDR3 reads CASSYFQRTYEQYF. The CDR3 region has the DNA TGTGCCAGCAGTTACTTTCAACGCACCTACGAGCAGTACTTC.

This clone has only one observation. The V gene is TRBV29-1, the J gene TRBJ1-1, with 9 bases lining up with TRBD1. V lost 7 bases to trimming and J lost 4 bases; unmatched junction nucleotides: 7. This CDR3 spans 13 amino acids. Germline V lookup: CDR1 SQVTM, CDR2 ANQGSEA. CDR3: CSGGTGGATEAFF. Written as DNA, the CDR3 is TGCAGCGGGGGTACAGGGGGCGCCACTGAAGCTTTCTTT.

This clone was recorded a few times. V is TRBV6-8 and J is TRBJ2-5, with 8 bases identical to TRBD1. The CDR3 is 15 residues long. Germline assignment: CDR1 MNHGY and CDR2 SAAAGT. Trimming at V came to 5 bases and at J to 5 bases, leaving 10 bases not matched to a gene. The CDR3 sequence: CASSPWDRPGETQYF. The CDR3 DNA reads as TGTGCCAGCAGTCCCTGGGACAGGCCGGGTGAGACCCAGTACTTC.

Written as DNA, the CDR3 is TGTGCCAGCCAAACTAGCGGGAGTTACGAGCAGTACTTC. This encodes CASQTSGSYEQYF. The chain employs TRBV7-1 and TRBJ2-7, with 11 nucleotides matching TRBD2. TRBV7-1 is recorded as an ORF, its role being uncertain. With V trimmed by 8 bases and J by 4 bases, 4 bases remained unmatched. The CDR3 sequence is 13 residues long.

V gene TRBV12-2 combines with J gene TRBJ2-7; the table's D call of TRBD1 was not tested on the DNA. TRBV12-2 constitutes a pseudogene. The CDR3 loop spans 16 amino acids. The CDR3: CASRLSEQPSSYEQYF. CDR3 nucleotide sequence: TGTGCAAGTCGCTTGTCGGAACAGCCGAGCTCCTACGAGCAGTACTTC.

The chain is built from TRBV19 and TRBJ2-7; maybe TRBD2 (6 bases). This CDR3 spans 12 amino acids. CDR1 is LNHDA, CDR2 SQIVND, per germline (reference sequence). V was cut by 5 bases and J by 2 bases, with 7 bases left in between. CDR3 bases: TGTGCCAGTAGTGCGGGACCCTACGAGCAGTACTTC. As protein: CASSAGPYEQYF.

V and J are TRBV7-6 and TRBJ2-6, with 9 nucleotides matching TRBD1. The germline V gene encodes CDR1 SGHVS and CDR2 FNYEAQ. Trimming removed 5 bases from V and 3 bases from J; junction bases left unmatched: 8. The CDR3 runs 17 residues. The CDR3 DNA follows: TGTGCCAGCAGCCCACAGGGGGCCGCATTTGGGGCCAACGTCCTGACTTTC. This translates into CASSPQGAAFGANVLTF.